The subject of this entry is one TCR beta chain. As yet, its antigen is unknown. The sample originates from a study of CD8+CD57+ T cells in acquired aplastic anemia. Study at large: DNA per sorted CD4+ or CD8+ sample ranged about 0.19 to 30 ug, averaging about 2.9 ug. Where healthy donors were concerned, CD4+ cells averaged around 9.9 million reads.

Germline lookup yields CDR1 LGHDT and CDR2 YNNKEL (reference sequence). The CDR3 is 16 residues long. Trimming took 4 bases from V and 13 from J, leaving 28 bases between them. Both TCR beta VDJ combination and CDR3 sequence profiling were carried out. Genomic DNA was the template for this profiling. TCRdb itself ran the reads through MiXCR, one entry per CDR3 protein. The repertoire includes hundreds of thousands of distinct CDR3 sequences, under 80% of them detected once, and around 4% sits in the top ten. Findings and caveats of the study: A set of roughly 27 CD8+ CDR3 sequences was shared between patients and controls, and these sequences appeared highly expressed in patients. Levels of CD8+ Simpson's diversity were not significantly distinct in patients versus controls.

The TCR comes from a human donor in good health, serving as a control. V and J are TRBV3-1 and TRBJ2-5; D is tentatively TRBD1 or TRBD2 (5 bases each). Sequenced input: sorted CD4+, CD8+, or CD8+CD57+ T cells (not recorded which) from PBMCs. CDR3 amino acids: CASSRSDGARGYTLYF. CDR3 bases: TGTGCCAGCAGCCGGTCCGATGGCGCGAGGGGCTACACCTTGTACTTC.